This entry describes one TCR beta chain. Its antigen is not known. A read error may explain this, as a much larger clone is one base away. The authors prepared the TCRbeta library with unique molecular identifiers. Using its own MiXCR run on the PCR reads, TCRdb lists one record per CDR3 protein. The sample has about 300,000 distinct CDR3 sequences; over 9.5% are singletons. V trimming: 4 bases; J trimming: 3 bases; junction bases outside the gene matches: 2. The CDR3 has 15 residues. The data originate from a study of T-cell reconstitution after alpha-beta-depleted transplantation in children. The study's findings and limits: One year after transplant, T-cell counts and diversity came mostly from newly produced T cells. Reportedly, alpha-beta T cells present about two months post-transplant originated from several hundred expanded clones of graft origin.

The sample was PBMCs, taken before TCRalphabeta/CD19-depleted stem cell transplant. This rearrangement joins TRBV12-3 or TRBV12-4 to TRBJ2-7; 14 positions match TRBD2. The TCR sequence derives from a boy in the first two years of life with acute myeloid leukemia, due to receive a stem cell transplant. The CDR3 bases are TGTGCCAGCAGTTCGGGACTAGCGGGAGTCTACGAGCAGTACTTC. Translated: CASSSGLAGVYEQYF.